The 24 T cell receptor beta chains below all came from one sample that was sequenced in a study of molecular identifiers for immune sequencing clone quantification. TCRdb itself ran the PCR reads through MiXCR, one entry per CDR3 protein. The table records around 470,000 distinct CDR3 sequences, 20% to 25% of them present only once. Sequencing was carried out using naive CD8+ T cells from blood, with Jurkat cell RNA spiked in. As for subset: FACS-sorted CD8+CD4-CCR7+CD45RA+ naive T cells. The receptors were gathered from a human donor in good health. Some libraries in this study had Jurkat cell RNA spiked in.

As concerns this clonotype: Germline is not matched at one junction end, which may reflect a read error. Here the CDR3 reads CASSLYQTVMNTESFF. CDR3 DNA sequence: TGTGCCAGCAGTTTATACCAGACTGTGATGAACACTGAATCTTTCTTT. J is TRBJ1-1 and V is TRBV27, with unresolved D. Looked up from germline, CDR1 is MNHEY and CDR2 is SMNVEV (reference sequence). The CDR3 consists of 16 residues.

The rearrangement links TRBV18 to TRBJ2-7; 8 bases are a match to TRBD2. Losses at the gene ends were 1 base for V and 4 bases for J; bases not matched to a gene: 3. Germline lookup yields CDR1 KGHSH and CDR2 LQKENI. CDR3 length: 14 residues. CDR3 region: CASSPQPSGYEQYF. Here the CDR3 DNA reads TGTGCCAGCTCACCACAGCCTAGCGGGTACGAGCAGTACTTC.

The CDR3 is CASSIDETWDTGELFF. The DNA of the CDR3 is TGTGCCAGTAGTATAGACGAGACTTGGGACACCGGGGAGCTGTTTTTT. The chain uses TRBV19 and TRBJ2-2; D unresolved. Deletions cut 0 bases from V and 3 bases from J, with 11 bases between. CDR1 and CDR2 from the germline V gene are LNHDA and SQIVND (reference sequence). The CDR3 sequence is 16 residues long.

This clonotype was counted at least ten times. V gene TRBV23-1 combines with J gene TRBJ2-1; possible D gene TRBD2, 5 bases. TRBV23-1 is treated as an ORF (open reading frame) with a function not yet certain. The length of the CDR3 is 14 residues. Between the trimmed V and J ends, which lost 3 bases and 13 bases, there was a span of 19 bases. CDR3 amino acids: CASSQSNGVAFQFF. DNA of the CDR3: TGCGCCAGCAGTCAGTCCAACGGGGTAGCCTTCCAGTTCTTC.

The chain has TRBV19 and TRBJ1-5, with D possibly TRBD1 on 6 matching bases. CDR1 LNHDA and CDR2 SQIVND come from the germline V gene (reference sequence). There are 14 residues in the CDR3. V was pared by 9 bases and J by 2 bases, with 14 bases between. The CDR3 protein is CASEQGGGNQPQHF. In DNA, the CDR3 is TGTGCCAGCGAACAGGGTGGAGGCAATCAGCCCCAGCATTTT.

This clonotype was counted only a few times. The rearrangement joins TRBV16 to TRBJ1-1; D is ambiguous. CDR1 is KGHSY, CDR2 FQNENV, per germline. The ends were cut back, 0 bases at V and 3 bases at J, with 8 bases in the middle. This CDR3 has 14 amino acids. The CDR3 sequence is CASSQSGRDTEAFF. The CDR3 DNA is TGTGCCAGCAGCCAATCAGGGCGCGACACTGAAGCTTTCTTT.

This clonotype was detected ten times or more. The J gene is TRBJ1-5, the V gene TRBV6-5; D gene uncertain. The CDR3 is made up of 14 amino acids. V was clipped by 2 bases and J by 9 bases, with 14 bases between them. Germline V gives CDR1 MNHEY, CDR2 SVGAGI. The CDR3 reads CASSYAAGELPQHF. The CDR3 DNA sequence: TGTGCCAGCAGTTACGCGGCAGGCGAATTGCCCCAGCATTTT.

This clonotype has a handful of counts. The rearrangement uses TRBV11-2 and TRBJ2-7, with 7 bases aligning to TRBD2. The V gene's germline CDR1 is SGHAT and CDR2 FQNNGV. The CDR3 is 14 residues long. V dropped 4 bases and J dropped 2; count of bases not matched to a gene: 5. The CDR3 sequence: CASSSSGGTYEQYF. In nucleotides, the CDR3 is TGTGCCAGCAGCTCTAGCGGAGGTACCTACGAGCAGTACTTC.

V usage is TRBV3-1 and J usage is TRBJ2-5; 7 nucleotides align to TRBD2. The length of the CDR3 is 17 residues. The V and J ends lost 0 bases and 0 bases, in that order; junction bases with no gene match: 7. The germline V gene encodes CDR1 LGHDT and CDR2 YNNKEL (reference sequence). Written as DNA, the CDR3 is TGTGCCAGCAGCCAAGATCGGATGGGGGGGTACCAAGAGACCCAGTACTTC. It codes for CASSQDRMGGYQETQYF.

This sequence joins TRBV12-3 or TRBV12-4 and TRBJ1-1, with D perhaps TRBD1 (6 bases). The CDR3 loop spans 13 amino acids. V gave up 8 bases and J gave up 9 bases, with 19 bases separating them. The CDR3 region is CASGLIGGRQAFF. The CDR3 region has the DNA TGTGCCAGCGGATTAATTGGGGGGCGCCAAGCTTTCTTT.

This clonotype showed up many times. V usage is TRBV29-1 and J usage is TRBJ2-1; 10 bases are a match to TRBD2. The CDR3 length is 14 residues. Germline lookup yields CDR1 SQVTM and CDR2 ANQGSEA. Germline trimming cut 1 base from V and 9 bases from J; bases unmatched to any gene: 6. The DNA for the CDR3 is TGCAGCGTTGAAGGGCTAGCGGGAGATTTTGAGCAGTTCTTC. This encodes CSVEGLAGDFEQFF.

CDR3 sequence: CSASGGSSYEQYF. The CDR3 coding sequence is TGCAGTGCTAGCGGGGGAAGCTCCTACGAGCAGTACTTC. This chain joins TRBV20-1 and TRBJ2-7; TRBD2 might be the D (6 bases). V was pared by 3 bases and J by 0 bases, with 9 bases between. CDR1 is DFQATT and CDR2 is SNEGSKA in the germline V gene (reference sequence). The CDR3 sequence is 13 residues long.

This rearrangement joins TRBV5-8 to TRBJ2-7; no firm D call. Trimming took off 0 bases at V and 6 bases at J, with 7 bases between the two ends. CDR3 size: 12 residues. Germline lookup yields CDR1 SGHTS and CDR2 YDEGEE. CDR3 bases: TGTGCCAGCAGCTTGGTAGATCTCGAGCAGTACTTC. This encodes CASSLVDLEQYF.

This clonotype has ten or more counts. V usage is TRBV12-3 or TRBV12-4 and J usage is TRBJ2-2; D ambiguous. V lost 5 bases and J 6 bases, leaving 7 bases between the germline ends. CDR3 size: 12 residues. CDR3 in amino acids: CASSVGAGELFF. The CDR3 nucleotides read TGTGCCAGCAGTGTTGGGGCCGGGGAGCTGTTTTTT.

The rearrangement uses TRBV12-3 or TRBV12-4 and TRBJ2-3, with D possibly called TRBD1 or TRBD2 (5 bases each). The V end lost 6 bases, the J end lost 5 bases, and 21 bases lay between the germline ends. CDR3 length: 16 residues. In nucleotides, the CDR3 is TGTGCCAGCAGCCCTGGCGGGCAGGGATCAATAGATACGCAGTATTTT. This translates into CASSPGGQGSIDTQYF.

The chain is built from TRBV7-9 and TRBJ2-1; D not certain. CDR3 length: 17 residues. Germline assignment: CDR1 SEHNR and CDR2 FQNEAQ (reference sequence). V was clipped by 11 bases and J by 0 bases, with 23 bases between them. The CDR3 DNA is TGTGCCGGCCAGGAATTATTAGCTCGAGACTCCTACAATGAGCAGTTCTTC. This encodes CAGQELLARDSYNEQFF.

This clonotype was seen many times. V and J are TRBV9 and TRBJ2-7; TRBD2 agrees at 7 bases. Germline CDR1 SGDLS, CDR2 YYNGEE. V was clipped by 0 bases and J by 7 bases; unmatched bases: 10. This CDR3 is built from 15 residues. This CDR3 is CASSVGGGSLFEQYF. DNA of the CDR3: TGTGCCAGCAGCGTAGGGGGCGGGAGTCTGTTTGAGCAGTACTTC.

The rearrangement links TRBV5-6 to TRBJ2-3; 7 bases are a match to TRBD1. The junction had 13 bases not matched to a gene; V was cut back by 4 bases and J by 2 bases. CDR1 is SGHDT, CDR2 YYEEEE, per germline. The CDR3 is 17 residues long. CDR3 in DNA: TGTGCCAGCAGCCCGGGCCCGGGGACAGCAAACACAGATACGCAGTATTTT. Its protein is CASSPGPGTANTDTQYF.

The CDR3 nucleotides are TGTGCCAGCAGCTTATCTTGGGGCGCTGAAGCTTTCTTT. Protein product: CASSLSWGAEAFF. The V call is TRBV7-9, the J call TRBJ1-1, with D possibly TRBD1 on 5 matching bases. The V end was cut by 2 bases, the J end by 6 bases, with 10 bases between. The CDR3 sequence is 13 residues long. The V gene's germline CDR1 is SEHNR and CDR2 FQNEAQ (reference sequence).

This clonotype was picked up a small number of times. The chain combines TRBV4-1 with TRBJ2-3; 12 bases match TRBD1. The CDR3 extends over 17 amino acids. Germline V lookup: CDR1 MGHRA, CDR2 YSYEKL. Losses at the gene ends were 2 bases for V and 3 bases for J; bases not matched to a gene: 6. This CDR3 reads CASSQPPGQGATDTQYF. The CDR3 nucleotides are TGCGCCAGCAGCCAACCACCGGGACAGGGGGCAACAGATACGCAGTATTTT.

A word on this clonotype: At one boundary the junction diverges from the germline segment, which might be a read error. V usage is TRBV7-3 and J usage is TRBJ2-3; no firm D call. The CDR3 extends over 16 amino acids. Germline lookup yields CDR1 SGHTA and CDR2 FQGTGA. CDR3 nucleotide sequence: TGTACCAGCAGCTTAGCAGGCCCTGGTGGCACAGATACGCAGTATTTT. Its translation: CTSSLAGPGGTDTQYF.

The sample holds a few counts of this clonotype. The J gene is TRBJ2-1, the V gene TRBV19; D is uncertain. Germline V lookup: CDR1 LNHDA, CDR2 SQIVND (reference sequence). The CDR3 spans 11 residues. V was trimmed by 3 bases and J by 9 bases, leaving 6 bases between them. CDR3 in amino acids: CASSMAGEQFF. The CDR3 bases are TGTGCCAGTAGTATGGCCGGTGAGCAGTTCTTC.

Only a few counts were recorded for this clonotype. This chain uses TRBV12-3 or TRBV12-4 with TRBJ1-6; possibly TRBD1 for D (5 bases). Trimming shortened V by 0 bases and J by 10 bases, and 13 bases separated the two germline ends. CDR3 size: 15 residues. The CDR3 sequence: CASSLAWSGGSPLHF. As DNA, the CDR3 is TGTGCCAGCAGTTTAGCGTGGTCCGGGGGGTCACCCCTCCACTTT.

This clonotype was counted at least ten times. J is TRBJ2-5 and V is TRBV18; no clear D gene. V lost 0 bases, J lost 1 base, and 3 bases lay in between. The CDR3 runs to 13 residues. Germline loops: CDR1 KGHSH, CDR2 LQKENI. The CDR3: CASSPPFQETQYF. The DNA of the CDR3 is TGTGCCAGCTCACCACCATTCCAAGAGACCCAGTACTTC. Filled out from reference TRBV18 and TRBJ2-5, the complete variable domain reads NAGVMQNPRHLVRRRGQEARLRCSPMKGHSHVYWYRQLPEEGLKFMVYLQKENIIDESGMPKERFSAEFPKEGPSILRIQQVVRGDSAAYFCASSPPFQETQYFGPGTRLLVL.